The 21 T cell receptor beta chains below all came from one sample that was sequenced in a study of regulatory T cells in long-lasting Graves disease. Time point reported: persistent/refractory GD, antithyroid drugs over 5 years with positive TRAb. With RNA extracted from PBMCs as input, the TCR library was made. Library construction for TCR beta used iRepertoire HTBI primers and Arm-PCR of CDR3 regions. TCRdb fed the multiplex PCR reads into MiXCR, producing one record per CDR3 protein. The table shows roughly 360,000 distinct CDR3 sequences, with 20% to 25% occurring only once. The sequenced sample was peripheral blood mononuclear cells (PBMCs), obtained when the disease was refractory, from a patient treated with antithyroid drugs. These receptors were obtained from a woman aged 40-49 years with Graves disease.

This clonotype has a count of ten or more. The V and J genes are TRBV10-3 and TRBJ1-6, with D hard to call. The CDR3 is made up of 16 amino acids. V lost 3 bases and J lost 8, with 17 bases in between. In germline, CDR1 is ENHRY, CDR2 SYGVKD. CDR3: CAISDPMVGSDSPLHF. The CDR3 DNA follows: TGTGCCATCAGTGATCCCATGGTGGGTAGTGATTCACCCCTCCACTTT.

V and J are TRBV9 and TRBJ2-7, with 7 bases that match TRBD2. In germline, CDR1 is SGDLS, CDR2 YYNGEE. The CDR3 runs to 15 residues. With 4 bases clipped from V and 0 bases from J, the junction kept 7 bases outside the gene matches. The CDR3, as DNA: TGTGCCAGCAGCCGGACTAGTGCAGTCTCCTACGAGCAGTACTTC. This encodes CASSRTSAVSYEQYF.

The chain uses TRBV29-1 and TRBJ2-3; a weak D match, TRBD2 (5 bases). The V end lost 0 bases, the J end lost 9 bases, and 22 bases lay between the germline ends. Germline-derived CDR1 and CDR2 are SQVTM and ANQGSEA. The CDR3 has 16 residues. DNA of the CDR3: TGCAGCGTTGAAGATCTTCTGGGCAACCCCCCGGGGACGCAGTATTTT. Amino acids: CSVEDLLGNPPGTQYF.

There are many counts of this clonotype. The chain carries TRBV28 and TRBJ2-4, with D maybe TRBD1 (6 bases). Germline assignment: CDR1 MDHEN and CDR2 SYDVKM. V lost 5 bases and J 9 bases, leaving 20 bases between the germline ends. The CDR3 totals 15 residues. This chain's CDR3 is CASSPRDRQLGIQYF. CDR3 coding DNA: TGTGCCAGCAGTCCCCGAGACAGGCAATTGGGCATTCAGTACTTC.

V gene TRBV20-1 combines with J gene TRBJ2-1, with 7 bases matching TRBD2. The CDR3 spans 16 residues. V shed 5 bases and J 9 bases; nucleotides not matched to a gene: 19. The germline V gene has CDR1 DFQATT and CDR2 SNEGSKA (reference sequence). CDR3 in amino acids: CSAAQVRETSWGEQFF. CDR3 sequence (DNA): TGCAGTGCTGCCCAGGTGCGGGAGACGAGTTGGGGTGAGCAGTTCTTC.

For this clonotype: Sequence at one end of the junction differs from germline and may be a read error. V is TRBV11-1 and J is TRBJ2-5; possible D gene TRBD2, 5 bases. There are 16 residues in the CDR3. Germline CDR1 reads SGHAT; CDR2 reads FQDESV (reference sequence). The DNA of the CDR3 is TGTGTCAGCAGCTTAGGAGGACTGCTAGAGGCAGAGACCCAGTACTTC. Its translation: CVSSLGGLLEAETQYF.

In its sample, this clonotype was seen a few times. The chain recombines TRBV29-1 with TRBJ1-1; D is unresolved. In germline, CDR1 is SQVTM, CDR2 ANQGSEA. Trimming took off 4 bases at V and 8 bases at J, with 14 bases between the two ends. This CDR3 contains 12 residues. The CDR3 coding sequence is TGCAGCGTTGTTGGGAAAAAAGGCGAAGCTTTCTTT. Translated, it gives CSVVGKKGEAFF.

For this clonotype: This clone may be a read error of a much larger clone one base away. The final CDR3 position lacks the conserved phenylalanine or tryptophan, pointing to a likely read error. This rearrangement joins TRBV15 to TRBJ2-2; D call uncertain. Germline CDR1 reads LNHNV; CDR2 reads YYDKDF (reference sequence). This CDR3 contains 15 residues. Trimming removed 4 bases from V and 0 bases from J, with 9 bases in between. CDR3 coding DNA: TGTGCCACCAGCAAAAGTGCTTCGAACACCGGGGAGCTGTTTCTT. Its protein is CATSKSASNTGELFL.

This sequence joins TRBV5-1 and TRBJ2-2; no clear D gene. Germline-derived CDR1 and CDR2 are SGHRS and YFSETQ. This CDR3 contains 13 residues. Trimming cost V 1 base and J 9 bases, with 10 bases left between them. CDR3 amino acids: CASSLPSGRELFF. CDR3 nucleotides: TGCGCCAGCAGCTTGCCATCTGGCCGGGAGCTGTTTTTT.

This clonotype was observed a handful of times. A read error is likely, as this CDR3 ends without the conserved phenylalanine or tryptophan. The rearrangement links TRBV20-1 to TRBJ1-2, with D tentatively TRBD1 (5 bases). V lost 3 bases, J lost 6 bases, and 14 bases lay in between. Per germline, CDR1 DFQATT and CDR2 SNEGSKA (reference sequence). The CDR3 loop spans 13 amino acids. CDR3 sequence: CSASYQGFDGYTL. For the CDR3, the DNA is TGCAGTGCTAGCTATCAGGGCTTCGATGGCTACACCCTC.

This clonotype was seen at least ten times. This sequence joins TRBV28 and TRBJ2-7; D is possibly TRBD1 (5 bases). Germline values: CDR1 MDHEN, CDR2 SYDVKM. V gave up 4 bases and J gave up 2 bases, with 12 bases separating them. CDR3 length: 14 residues. CDR3 in DNA: TGTGCCAGCAGTTCACATCAGGGTCCCTACGAGCAGTACTTC. Amino acid sequence: CASSSHQGPYEQYF.

This clonotype was picked up a small number of times. This rearrangement joins TRBV5-1 to TRBJ2-2, with no clear D. V lost 5 bases and J 5 bases, leaving 10 bases between the germline ends. The germline CDR1 and CDR2 sequences are SGHRS and YFSETQ. This CDR3 comprises 13 residues. The CDR3 loop is CASRLLQTGELFF. The CDR3 nucleotides are TGCGCCAGCAGGCTACTTCAGACCGGGGAGCTGTTTTTT.

The CDR3 bases are TGTGCCAGCTCAGCCCGGGCCAGCTATTACGAGCAGTACTTC. Its protein product is CASSARASYYEQYF. The rearrangement joins TRBV18 to TRBJ2-7; D gene ambiguous. CDR3 length: 14 residues. Per germline, CDR1 KGHSH and CDR2 LQKENI. V was clipped by 5 bases and J by 4 bases, with 15 bases between them.

This clonotype was seen at least ten times. The rearrangement links TRBV19 to TRBJ2-7; D unresolved. The CDR3 extends over 15 amino acids. Germline CDR1 LNHDA, CDR2 SQIVND (reference sequence). V was trimmed by 1 base and J by 3 bases, leaving 13 bases between them. The CDR3 sequence: CASSIGAYPLYEQYF. CDR3 nucleotides: TGTGCCAGTAGTATAGGGGCCTACCCCCTCTACGAGCAGTACTTC.

This clonotype appeared a single time. The chain combines TRBV18 with TRBJ1-5; no reliable D call. V was pared by 3 bases and J by 3 bases, with 12 bases between. Germline assignment: CDR1 KGHSH and CDR2 LQKENI. CDR3 length: 15 residues. The CDR3: CASSPPWEDNQPQHF. CDR3 DNA: TGTGCCAGCTCACCGCCGTGGGAGGACAATCAGCCCCAGCATTTT.

Only a few counts were recorded for this clonotype. V gene TRBV25-1 combines with J gene TRBJ2-4; the D gene is possibly TRBD2 (6 bases). The V end lost 0 bases, the J end lost 3 bases, and 9 bases lay between the germline ends. The CDR3 is 15 residues long. Germline CDR1 reads MGHDK; CDR2 reads SYGVNS. CDR3 bases: TGTGCCAGCAGTGAATATCAGGGAGGCAAAAACATTCAGTACTTC. Translated, it gives CASSEYQGGKNIQYF.

This rearrangement joins TRBV29-1 to TRBJ2-2; a weak D match, TRBD2 (5 bases). The length of the CDR3 is 13 residues. With 8 bases removed from V and 5 bases from J, the gap between germline ends came to 15 bases. Germline CDR1 reads SQVTM; CDR2 reads ANQGSEA. CDR3 sequence reads: CSLRIGSTGELFF. The CDR3 nucleotides are TGCAGCCTGAGGATAGGGAGTACCGGGGAGCTGTTTTTT.

This clonotype was counted many times. This chain joins TRBV29-1 and TRBJ2-7, with 10 nucleotides matching TRBD1. In germline, CDR1 is SQVTM, CDR2 ANQGSEA. The CDR3 is 14 amino acids. The V segment lost 5 bases and the J segment 6 bases; nucleotides outside the gene matches: 10. This CDR3 reads CSVYSWDRGGEQYF. In DNA, the CDR3 is TGCAGCGTTTACAGTTGGGACAGGGGAGGCGAGCAGTACTTC.

This sequence joins TRBV29-1 and TRBJ1-1; D is perhaps TRBD1 (6 bases). Germline assignment: CDR1 SQVTM and CDR2 ANQGSEA. V gave up 8 bases and J gave up 4 bases, with 14 bases separating them. The CDR3 is made up of 12 amino acids. The CDR3, as DNA: TGCAGCCTTCGGGAGGGGGGCACTGAAGCTTTCTTT. Translating it yields CSLREGGTEAFF. The whole variable domain, filled in from reference TRBV29-1 and TRBJ1-1, reads SAVISQKPSRDICQRGTSLTIQCQVDSQVTMMFWYRQQPGQSLTLIATANQGSEATYESGFVIDKFPISRPNLTFSTLTVSNMSPEDSSIYLCSLREGGTEAFFGQGTRLTVV.

This clonotype was recorded at least ten times. The chain carries TRBV28 and TRBJ2-7; possibly TRBD1 for D (6 bases). This CDR3 region has 15 residues. Germline CDR1 MDHEN, CDR2 SYDVKM. The V and J ends lost 2 bases and 0 bases respectively, with 11 bases between them. The CDR3 DNA sequence: TGTGCCAGCAGTTTAACAGGGAAGAGCTCCTACGAGCAGTACTTC. This sequence encodes CASSLTGKSSYEQYF.

This clonotype has more than one count but fewer than ten. The chain employs TRBV12-3 or TRBV12-4 and TRBJ1-6, with D uncertain. The ends were cut back, 1 base at V and 7 bases at J, with 11 bases in the middle. The CDR3 spans 15 residues. The CDR3 nucleotides read TGTGCCAGCAGTTTAGGCTGGACCGGGAATTCACCCCTCCACTTT. As protein: CASSLGWTGNSPLHF.